This passage covers 8 T cell receptor beta chains from one sample sequenced in a study of tumor and adjacent non-tumor tissue in lung cancer. Three rounds of nested PCR, following a modified ARM-PCR protocol, produced the TCRbeta library. TCRdb ran MiXCR on the multiplex PCR reads and lists one entry per CDR3 protein. The sample includes some 93,000 distinct CDR3 sequences, around 71% of them seen just once. RNA was extracted from bulk tissue without any cell sorting. The sample comprised lung tumor tissue. Source of these receptors: a man aged 55 to 69 with non-small cell lung cancer.

Note on this clonotype: Compared with germline, one end of the junction differs, possibly owing to a read error. The genes are TRBV28 and TRBJ2-7, with D possibly being TRBD2 (6 bases). CDR3 length equals 13 residues. Germline-derived CDR1 and CDR2 are MDHEN and SYDVKM. DNA of the CDR3: TGTGCCATCAGTCCGACTAGATTCTACGAGCAGTACTTC. It encodes CAISPTRFYEQYF. The entire variable domain, with the rest obtained from reference TRBV28 and TRBJ2-7, is as follows: DVKVTQSSRYLVKRTGEKVFLECVQDMDHENMFWYRQDPGLGLRLIYFSYDVKMKEKGDIPEGYSVSREKKERFSLILESASTNQTSMYLCAISPTRFYEQYFGPGTRLTVT.

This clonotype was observed many times. The chain carries TRBV24-1 and TRBJ2-1, with 7 bases identical to TRBD2. The length of the CDR3 is 14 residues. The V segment lost 8 bases and the J segment 0 bases; nucleotides outside the gene matches: 3. Per germline, CDR1 KGHDR and CDR2 SFDVKD. CDR3 bases: TGTGCCACCATGGGCGGGAGCTCCTACAATGAGCAGTTCTTC. Translating gives CATMGGSSYNEQFF.

This clonotype was recorded only once. The chain couples TRBV9 to TRBJ2-1, with a weak D call TRBD1 (5 bases). The CDR3 sequence is 17 residues long. Germline V gene sequence: CDR1 SGDLS, CDR2 YYNGEE. Trimming removed 2 bases at V and 12 bases at J, with 27 bases between. For the CDR3, the DNA is TGTGCCAGCAGCGTGGGGAAGTGGGGCTCCCCAAGGGATGGGCAGTTCTTC. This sequence encodes CASSVGKWGSPRDGQFF.

This clonotype is deemed medium-sized (0.01 to 0.1%). V usage is TRBV11-3 and J usage is TRBJ2-7; TRBD1 matches at 9 bases. This CDR3 region has 15 residues. J gave up 1 base and V 6 bases, and 7 bases lay outside the gene matches. The V gene's germline CDR1 is SGHNT and CDR2 YENEEA. The CDR3 nucleotides are TGTGCCAGCAGTTCTACCGGGACAGGGTCCTACGAGCAGTACTTC. Its translation is CASSSTGTGSYEQYF.

This clonotype came up many times. The V gene is TRBV29-1, the J gene TRBJ1-2; no definite D call. V was cut by 3 bases and J by 0 bases, with 11 bases left in between. The CDR3 has 14 amino acids. CDR1 SQVTM and CDR2 ANQGSEA come from the germline V gene. CDR3 nucleotides: TGCAGCGTTGAGGGCAGTTTTTCTAACTATGGCTACACCTTC. It translates to CSVEGSFSNYGYTF.

A word on this clonotype: The missing conserved phenylalanine or tryptophan at the end of this CDR3 makes a read error likely. The rearrangement uses TRBV11-2 and TRBJ2-7, with 7 nucleotides matching TRBD2. The ends lost 7 bases at V and 0 bases at J; junction bases unmatched: 18. This CDR3 spans 18 amino acids. Germline assignment: CDR1 SGHAT and CDR2 FQNNGV. CDR3 protein: CASTRTRGMAKSSYEQYS. CDR3 DNA: TGTGCCAGCACCCGGACTAGAGGGATGGCCAAAAGCTCCTACGAGCAGTACTCC.

Comments on this clonotype: This clone may be a read error of a much larger clone one base away. The rearrangement joins TRBV6-2 or TRBV6-3 to TRBJ2-5, with 7 nucleotides matching TRBD2. Germline V CDR1 and CDR2: MNHEY, SVGEGT. The CDR3 is 14 residues long. The CDR3 sequence: CVSSSRRGMETQYF. In nucleotides, the CDR3 is TGTGTCAGCAGTTCGAGGCGGGGGATGGAGACCCAGTACTTC.

Points on this clonotype: Relative to the germline gene, one junction end is altered; a read error may explain this. This chain joins TRBV4-2 and TRBJ2-3, with D perhaps TRBD2 (5 bases). The germline gives CDR1 LGHNA, CDR2 YNFKEQ. There are 17 residues in the CDR3. CDR3 coding DNA: TGTGTCAGCATGGTAGGCCCCCTGGGCACTAGTACAGATACGCAGTATTTT. It translates to CVSMVGPLGTSTDTQYF.